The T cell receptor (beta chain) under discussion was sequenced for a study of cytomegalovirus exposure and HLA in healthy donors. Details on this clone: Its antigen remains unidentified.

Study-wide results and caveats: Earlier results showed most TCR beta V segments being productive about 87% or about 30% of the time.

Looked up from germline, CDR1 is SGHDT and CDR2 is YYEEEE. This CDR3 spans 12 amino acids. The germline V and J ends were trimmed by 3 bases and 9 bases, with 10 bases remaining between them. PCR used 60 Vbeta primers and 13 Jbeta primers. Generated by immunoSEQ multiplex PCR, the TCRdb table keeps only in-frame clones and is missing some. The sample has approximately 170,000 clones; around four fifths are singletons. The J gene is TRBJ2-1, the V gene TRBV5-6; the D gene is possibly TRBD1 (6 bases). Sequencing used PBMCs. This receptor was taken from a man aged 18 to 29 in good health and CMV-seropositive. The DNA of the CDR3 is TGTGCCAGCAGCTCTACAGGGATTGAGCAGTTCTTC. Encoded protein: CASSSTGIEQFF.